The sequence of this TCR beta chain was determined in a study of T cell responses to AZD1222 COVID-19 vaccine (dated by TCRdb to the early 2020s). Context from the whole study: A total of 230 to 250 trial participants underwent TCR sequencing, of whom 207 had received two doses of AZD1222 and 26 had received two doses of the MenACWY control vaccine. Enrollment into the trials was organized by age into subgroups of 18-55, 56-69 and 70-plus years, and those subgroups contained around 150, 28 and 57 TCR-sequenced participants, respectively.

Summary of the overall study and its limitations: A significant rise in spike-specific TCR breadth and depth was observed after two AZD1222 doses relative to day 0 and relative to MenACWY recipients. Because no day 14 peak-response samples were available, repertoires were characterized only after the peak T cell response. The 56-69-year group was small, and its depth increase did not reach significance, likely because of low power. CD4 TCRs associated with the vaccine covered the entire spike protein, and the dominant responses were in regions 160-218 and 743-854. Participants were mostly white British, with more females than males. The authors suggested clonal diversity may have been underestimated. Conclusions about previously exposed vaccinees are limited, since just five or six AZD1222 recipients were seropositive for SARS-CoV-2 at baseline. Reportedly, almost half of the unique spike-specific TCRs recognized epitopes lying outside the regions that are mutated in the B.1.351 and B.1.1.7 variants.

The CDR3 regions of human TCRbeta chains were analyzed by immunosequencing. The paper's processing steps were these. TCRs in the repertoires were matched against a reference library of SARS-CoV-2-specific TCRs that had been generated with the MIRA antigen-specificity platform. Breadth was defined as the fraction of unique TCRs that were SARS-CoV-2-associated, and depth was defined as the fraction of total T cells that were SARS-CoV-2-associated. Using the MIRA data, each spike-specific TCR was assigned both to the spike region to which the TCR was reactive and to a CD4 or CD8 class. Log10-transformed breadth and depth values were compared by one-way ANOVA with Sidak's multiple comparisons tests. TCRdb took this table from immuneACCESS and kept in-frame rearrangements with V and J called. Such tables lack part of the clones; where checked against another copy, unresolved V genes explain under half of the gap, and the rest is unexplained. The DNA gave D and trimming, while V, J and clone size come from that table. In this sample the table shows about 140,000 clones, roughly 91% of which occur a single time. Jointly, the top ten make up about 6.7% of the sample.

Concerning this clone: No cognate antigen has been identified for it. Nothing much larger sits one base from this clone, and base qualities are not available.

The CDR3 starts with the cysteine, ends with the phenylalanine, and has 14 residues. CDR3 DNA only is kept here, 42 bases in frame from base 1. The CDR1 and CDR2 encoded by the germline V gene (reference sequence) are MNHNY and SVGAGI. V was cut back by 4 bases and J by 4 bases, leaving a gap of 11 bases between them. This sample's time point label indicates: about 28 days (+/-7) after the second vaccine dose. AZD1222 recipients given second doses at about 4 weeks or at about 12 weeks were pooled, since spike-specific TCR depth and breadth were not found to differ between the two schedules. The vaccinee samples were drawn from two UK trials, COV001 and COV002, one of which was a single-blind randomized controlled phase 2/3 trial testing AZD1222 (ChAdOx1 nCoV-19) in healthy adults. Trial participant PBMC samples were collected at day 0 and day 28 after the second dose for TCRbeta chain sequencing.

The rearrangement joined TRBV6-6 to TRBJ1-5, with TRBD1 as a weak D call on 6 bases. This clonotype was obtained from an adult who received the AZD1222 COVID-19 vaccine. Sequenced material: peripheral blood, taken 28 days after the second AZD1222 dose. The CDR3 reads CASSLQGKNQPQHF. DNA sequence: TGTGCCAGCAGTTTACAGGGTAAGAATCAGCCCCAGCATTTT.